The 7 T cell receptor beta chains below come from one sample, sequenced in a study of CD8 T cells in ankylosing spondylitis. TCRdb independently ran MiXCR on the 5' RACE reads; one entry per CDR3 protein. The sample gives about 130,000 distinct CDR3 sequences, about 6.7% of which show up once; 9.5% to 15% is in the top ten. Sequencing was carried out using blood, either unsorted or a sorted T cell fraction (not recorded which). All receptors come from a female donor with ankylosing spondylitis or in good health (not recorded which).

Many counts were recorded for this clonotype. The chain is built from TRBV12-3 or TRBV12-4 and TRBJ1-1; D ambiguous. The CDR3 is 12 amino acids. Trimming shortened V by 8 bases and J by 1 base, and 8 bases separated the two germline ends. CDR3 nucleotides: TGTGCCAGCGTTCAGGAGAACACTGAAGCTTTCTTT. As protein: CASVQENTEAFF.

This clonotype has a count of ten or more. The chain couples TRBV19 to TRBJ1-1, with TRBD1 as a possible D gene (5 bases). The CDR3 is 15 amino acids. Trimming pared 4 bases from V and 3 bases from J, leaving 15 bases between. Germline CDR1 is LNHDA and CDR2 is SQIVND (reference sequence). The CDR3 loop is CASSNRAGTHTEAFF. CDR3 sequence (DNA): TGTGCCAGTAGTAACAGAGCCGGGACCCACACTGAAGCTTTCTTT. Complete variable domain (other parts from reference TRBV19 and TRBJ1-1): DGGITQSPKYLFRKEGQNVTLSCEQNLNHDAMYWYRQDPGQGLRLIYYSQIVNDFQKGDIAEGYSVSREKKESFPLTVTSAQKNPTAFYLCASSNRAGTHTEAFFGQGTRLTVV.

Many counts were recorded for this clonotype. The J gene is TRBJ2-1, the V gene TRBV20-1; 9 bases align to TRBD1. Germline-derived CDR1 and CDR2 are DFQATT and SNEGSKA (reference sequence). The CDR3 runs to 15 residues. V lost 1 base and J lost 8; bases outside the gene matches: 9. CDR3 loop: CSARVPGQGDYEQFF. The CDR3 bases are TGCAGTGCTAGAGTTCCGGGACAGGGTGATTATGAGCAGTTCTTC.

There are many counts of this clonotype. J is TRBJ1-1 and V is TRBV11-3; no reliable D call. Germline CDR1 SGHNT, CDR2 YENEEA. V was pared by 2 bases and J by 0 bases, with 13 bases between. This CDR3 region has 16 residues. CDR3 amino acids: CASSLPFLLMNTEAFF. The CDR3 DNA reads as TGTGCCAGCAGCTTACCCTTTTTGCTTATGAACACTGAAGCTTTCTTT.

This clonotype was seen ten or more times. This chain links TRBV7-2 with TRBJ1-6, with a possible D match to TRBD1 (6 bases). This CDR3 has 14 residues. Germline V gives CDR1 SGHTA, CDR2 FQGNSA. The V end was cut by 5 bases, the J end by 6 bases, with 11 bases between. CDR3 residues: CASSTDSGNSPLHF. The CDR3 coding sequence is TGTGCCAGCAGCACGGACAGTGGTAATTCACCCCTCCACTTT.

This clonotype has ten or more counts. The chain has TRBV5-1 and TRBJ2-7; D remains unclear. The CDR3 is 13 amino acids. Deletions cut 2 bases from V and 2 bases from J, with 8 bases between. CDR1 SGHRS and CDR2 YFSETQ come from the germline V gene. CDR3 DNA: TGCGCCAGCAGCTTCCAAGGAGCCTACGAGCAGTACTTC. Its protein product is CASSFQGAYEQYF.

This clonotype has ten or more counts. The chain links TRBV7-2 to TRBJ1-4; D not resolved. This CDR3 spans 14 amino acids. Germline lookup yields CDR1 SGHTA and CDR2 FQGNSA. V was trimmed by 5 bases and J by 7 bases, leaving 14 bases between them. This CDR3 is CASSPPGGSEKLFF. CDR3 nucleotides: TGTGCCAGCAGCCCTCCGGGAGGGAGTGAAAAACTGTTTTTT.